This T cell receptor beta chain emerged from a study of blood T cell repertoires in COVID-19. As for the study in general: Before being deemed recovered, Cohort 3 donors had two negative PCRs, clearance, or symptom resolution. PBMCs, B-cell-depleted T cells, or T cells were the source of the cDNA or gDNA that made up the material.

The CDR3 loop spans 13 amino acids. The V gene's germline CDR1 is WSHSY and CDR2 SAAADI. Trimming removed 8 bases from V and 4 bases from J; junction bases left unmatched: 5. This clone was detected only once. Using immunoSEQ multiplex PCR, the repertoire was profiled, and TCRdb retains in-frame clones only, with some absent. The sample shows more than 120,000 clones, 84% of them seen only once. The sequencing sample was made of PBMCs or T cells enriched from blood (not recorded which). This TCR was recovered from a man aged 50-59 years in a cohort exposed to, infected with or recovered from COVID-19 (not recorded which). This sequence joins TRBV10-2 and TRBJ1-2, with 9 bases identical to TRBD1. CDR3 bases: TGCGCCAGCGAGGGACAGGGAGTCTATGGCTACACCTTC. Its translation is CASEGQGVYGYTF.